The 23 T cell receptor beta chains listed next were all sequenced from one sample in a study of cytomegalovirus exposure and HLA in healthy donors. PCR amplification relied on 60 Vbeta primers (plus 13 Jbeta primers). The repertoire was sequenced with immunoSEQ multiplex PCR; TCRdb's copy has only in-frame clones and lacks some. The ten top clones account for roughly 2.6%, within a sample of some 150,000 clones. Sequencing was performed on PBMCs. The source of these receptors is a man in his forties or fifties in good health and CMV-seronegative.

This rearrangement joins TRBV5-1 to TRBJ2-2; no clear D gene. In germline, CDR1 is SGHRS, CDR2 YFSETQ. V dropped 0 bases and J dropped 4 bases, with 13 bases sitting between them. This CDR3 contains 16 residues. CDR3 residues: CASSLGRSVPTGELFF. CDR3 in DNA: TGCGCCAGCAGCTTGGGCCGATCAGTACCCACCGGGGAGCTGTTTTTT. Full variable domain (outside the CDR3, taken from reference TRBV5-1 and TRBJ2-2): KAGVTQTPRYLIKTRGQQVTLSCSPISGHRSVSWYQQTPGQGLQFLFEYFSETQRNKGNFPGRFSGRQFSNSRSEMNVSTLELGDSALYLCASSLGRSVPTGELFFGEGSRLTVL.

The chain combines TRBV12-1 with TRBJ2-7; TRBD2, the D gene given by the table, was not confirmed from the DNA. TRBV12-1 is annotated as a pseudogene. The CDR3 totals 20 residues. CDR3 residues: CASSFAQSGGAIVGSYEQYF. The CDR3 nucleotides are TGTGCCAGCAGCTTTGCGCAAAGCGGGGGGGCCATCGTCGGCTCCTACGAGCAGTACTTC.

This sequence joins TRBV12-5 and TRBJ1-3; no clear D. Germline CDR1 is LGHNT and CDR2 is FRNRAP. Trimming cost V 5 bases and J 2 bases, with 10 bases left between them. The CDR3 is made up of 14 amino acids. Here the CDR3 reads CASGKAGTGNTIYF. CDR3 DNA: TGTGCTAGTGGTAAGGCGGGGACTGGAAACACCATATATTTT.

The rearrangement links TRBV2 to TRBJ2-1; possible D gene TRBD2, 5 bases. Trimming removed 3 bases from V and 0 bases from J, with 9 bases in between. Germline V lookup: CDR1 SNHLY, CDR2 FYNNEI. CDR3 length: 15 amino acids. Here the CDR3 DNA reads TGTGCCAGCAGTGAGGAGCGGAGCTCCTACAATGAGCAGTTCTTC. Its translation: CASSEERSSYNEQFF.

The CDR3 coding sequence is TGTGCCAGCAGTGAGGGCCTAGCGGGGTCCGTAGGGGAGCTGTTTTTT. Its protein product is CASSEGLAGSVGELFF. The genes are TRBV25-1 and TRBJ2-2; 9 bases align to TRBD2. The CDR3 consists of 16 residues. Germline CDR1 reads MGHDK; CDR2 reads SYGVNS. The ends lost 3 bases at V and 8 bases at J; junction bases unmatched: 10.

V gene TRBV6-1 combines with J gene TRBJ1-2; D not certain. Per the germline V gene, CDR1 is MNHNS and CDR2 is SASEGT. V lost 6 bases to trimming and J lost 0 bases, with 8 bases between them. The length of the CDR3 is 13 residues. The CDR3 DNA reads as TGTGCCAGCAGACTACTTACTAACTATGGCTACACCTTC. This codes for CASRLLTNYGYTF.

The rearrangement uses TRBV27 and TRBJ1-6, with D unclear. CDR1 is MNHEY, CDR2 SMNVEV, per germline (reference sequence). With 6 bases removed from V and 7 bases from J, the gap between germline ends came to 10 bases. The CDR3 is 13 amino acids. CDR3 amino acids: CASSRSSNSPLHF. CDR3 DNA: TGTGCCAGCAGCCGGTCTTCAAATTCACCCCTCCACTTT.

The rearrangement links TRBV7-9 to TRBJ1-5; D might be TRBD1 (5 bases). CDR3 size: 15 residues. Per germline, CDR1 SEHNR and CDR2 FQNEAQ (reference sequence). Trimming took 5 bases from V and 2 from J, leaving 13 bases between them. The DNA of the CDR3 is TGTGCCAGCAGCCTGGACGGGGGAGGCAATCAGCCCCAGCATTTT. It specifies CASSLDGGGNQPQHF.

This rearrangement joins TRBV14 to TRBJ2-7, with D hard to call. The V end lost 0 bases, the J end lost 0 bases, and 6 bases lay between the germline ends. CDR3 length equals 14 residues. Germline V gives CDR1 SGHDN, CDR2 FVKESK. The CDR3 coding sequence is TGTGCCAGCAGCCAAGATTGGGCCTCCTACGAGCAGTACTTC. Translation gives CASSQDWASYEQYF.

The chain couples TRBV7-6 to TRBJ2-1, with D perhaps TRBD1 (6 bases). Germline CDR1 is SGHVS and CDR2 is FNYEAQ. This CDR3 spans 18 amino acids. Trimming shortened V by 4 bases and J by 2 bases, and 21 bases separated the two germline ends. CDR3 loop: CASSSSTGPPVAYNEQFF. CDR3 nucleotides: TGTGCCAGCAGCTCCTCGACAGGACCCCCCGTCGCCTACAATGAGCAGTTCTTC.

The chain has TRBV19 and TRBJ2-7, with a possible D match to TRBD2 (5 bases). Germline lookup yields CDR1 LNHDA and CDR2 SQIVND (reference sequence). The CDR3 totals 14 residues. Trimming shortened V by 4 bases and J by 6 bases, and 16 bases separated the two germline ends. As DNA, the CDR3 is TGTGCCAGTAGTACGTTGACGCTTGGAGGCGAGCAGTACTTC. It specifies CASSTLTLGGEQYF. The full variable domain, completed using reference TRBV19 and TRBJ2-7, is DGGITQSPKYLFRKEGQNVTLSCEQNLNHDAMYWYRQDPGQGLRLIYYSQIVNDFQKGDIAEGYSVSREKKESFPLTVTSAQKNPTAFYLCASSTLTLGGEQYFGPGTRLTVT.

The chain employs TRBV2 and TRBJ2-5; D remains unclear. The J call is doubtful: the DNA matches TRBJ2-7 better. Germline CDR1 is SNHLY and CDR2 is FYNNEI. The CDR3 runs to 13 residues. This chain's CDR3 is CASSEAVAYEQYF. CDR3 DNA: TGTGCCAGCAGTGAAGCAGTAGCCTACGAGCAGTACTTC.

The J gene is TRBJ2-2, the V gene TRBV19; possibly TRBD1 for D (5 bases). This CDR3 is 16 amino acids long. Per the germline V gene, CDR1 is LNHDA and CDR2 is SQIVND (reference sequence). Deletions cut 1 base from V and 2 bases from J, with 11 bases between. The CDR3 protein is CASSIGQRVNTGELFF. For the CDR3, the DNA is TGTGCCAGTAGTATAGGACAGAGAGTTAACACCGGGGAGCTGTTTTTT.

The V and J genes are TRBV6-6 and TRBJ2-2; the D gene is possibly TRBD2 (6 bases). Per the germline V gene, CDR1 is MNHNY and CDR2 is SVGAGI (reference sequence). The CDR3 is 16 amino acids. Trimming pared 0 bases from V and 0 bases from J, leaving 8 bases between. This CDR3 is CASSYSREANTGELFF. The CDR3 nucleotides are TGTGCCAGCAGTTACTCAAGGGAGGCGAACACCGGGGAGCTGTTTTTT.

The rearrangement joins TRBV14 to TRBJ1-6; possible D gene TRBD1, 6 bases. CDR1 SGHDN and CDR2 FVKESK come from the germline V gene. V was clipped by 3 bases and J by 9 bases, with 15 bases between them. This CDR3 has 15 amino acids. CDR3 residues: CASSQSRGGSSPLHF. For the CDR3, the DNA is TGTGCCAGCAGCCAGTCCAGGGGTGGTAGTTCACCCCTCCACTTT.

CDR3 region: CATLDRGPSYF. The CDR3 nucleotides are TGTGCCACCTTGGACAGGGGGCCCTCTTATTTT. The rearrangement uses TRBV6-1 and TRBJ1-3; 11 bases match TRBD1. Trimming cost V 10 bases and J 16 bases; bases outside gene matches: 9. CDR1 and CDR2 (germline): MNHNS, SASEGT. The CDR3 loop spans 11 amino acids.

The chain recombines TRBV2 with TRBJ2-6; no definite D call. V was shortened by 8 bases and J by 4 bases, with 9 bases between the two germline ends. This CDR3 comprises 13 residues. Looked up from germline, CDR1 is SNHLY and CDR2 is FYNNEI. CDR3 bases: TGTGCCAGCCGGAGCCAAGGGGCCAACGTCCTGACTTTC. Protein: CASRSQGANVLTF.

In regard to this clone: One end of the junction fails to match germline, which may point to a read error. The chain joins TRBV6-1 to TRBJ2-1, with a weak D call TRBD1 (6 bases). The CDR3 extends over 14 amino acids. CDR1 MNHNS and CDR2 SASEGT come from the germline V gene. The CDR3, as DNA: TGTGCCAGCTGTCTCGTTAGGGGGTACACTGAGCAGTTCTTC. Translated: CASCLVRGYTEQFF.

J is TRBJ2-1 and V is TRBV7-3; TRBD1 matches at 10 bases. The CDR3 is 14 amino acids. V lost 6 bases and J lost 6; bases outside the gene matches: 5. Germline CDR1 SGHTA, CDR2 FQGTGA. CDR3 nucleotides: TGTGCCAGCAGTCTTCGGACAGGGGGCAATGAGCAGTTCTTC. Protein: CASSLRTGGNEQFF.

The V call is TRBV2, the J call TRBJ2-1; 11 positions agree with TRBD2. V shed 6 bases and J 6 bases; nucleotides not matched to a gene: 1. Germline CDR1 reads SNHLY; CDR2 reads FYNNEI. This CDR3 region has 13 residues. The CDR3 loop reads CASRGTSGNEQFF. CDR3 coding DNA: TGTGCCAGCAGAGGGACTAGCGGCAATGAGCAGTTCTTC.

The V and J genes are TRBV7-3 and TRBJ1-5; D is undetermined. The CDR3 runs 12 residues. Between the trimmed V and J ends, which lost 5 bases and 9 bases, there was a span of 11 bases. Germline CDR1 is SGHTA and CDR2 is FQGTGA. The CDR3 DNA is TGTGCCAGCAGCGACCAACTAGGGCCCCAGCATTTT. Encoded protein: CASSDQLGPQHF.

The J gene is TRBJ2-5, the V gene TRBV2; TRBD1 matches at 9 bases. The germline CDR1 and CDR2 sequences are SNHLY and FYNNEI. The CDR3 contains 14 residues. V shed 8 bases and J 7 bases; nucleotides not matched to a gene: 11. The CDR3 DNA reads as TGTGCCAGCGAAAAGGATGGGGGACAGGGGACCCAGTACTTC. It specifies CASEKDGGQGTQYF.

The chain is built from TRBV5-6 and TRBJ2-7, with 7 bases aligning to TRBD1. Looked up from germline, CDR1 is SGHDT and CDR2 is YYEEEE. The ends lost 7 bases at V and 9 bases at J; junction bases unmatched: 13. CDR3 size: 13 residues. The CDR3 loop reads CASGPQGGDRQYF. DNA of the CDR3: TGTGCCAGCGGGCCCCAAGGGGGCGATCGGCAGTACTTC.